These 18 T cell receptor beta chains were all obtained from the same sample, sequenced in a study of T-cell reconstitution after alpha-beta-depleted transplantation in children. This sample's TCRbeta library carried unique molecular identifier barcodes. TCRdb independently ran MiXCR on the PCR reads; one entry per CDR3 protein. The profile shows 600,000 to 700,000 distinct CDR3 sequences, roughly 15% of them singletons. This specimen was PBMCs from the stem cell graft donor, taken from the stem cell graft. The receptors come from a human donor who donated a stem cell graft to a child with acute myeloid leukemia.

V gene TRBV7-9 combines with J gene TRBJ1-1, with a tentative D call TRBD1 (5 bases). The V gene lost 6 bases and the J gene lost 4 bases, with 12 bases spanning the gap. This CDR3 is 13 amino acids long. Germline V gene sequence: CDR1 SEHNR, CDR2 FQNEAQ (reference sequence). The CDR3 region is CASREEGTTEAFF. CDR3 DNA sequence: TGTGCCAGCAGGGAAGAGGGGACCACTGAAGCTTTCTTT.

The CDR3 spells CASSPRGGGNEKLFF. CDR3 nucleotides: TGTGCCAGCAGCCCCCGTGGAGGGGGTAATGAAAAACTGTTTTTT. The chain links TRBV9 to TRBJ1-4; a possible D gene is TRBD1 (6 bases). Germline CDR1 is SGDLS and CDR2 is YYNGEE. The CDR3 runs to 15 residues. The V and J ends lost 4 bases and 4 bases respectively, with 14 bases between them.

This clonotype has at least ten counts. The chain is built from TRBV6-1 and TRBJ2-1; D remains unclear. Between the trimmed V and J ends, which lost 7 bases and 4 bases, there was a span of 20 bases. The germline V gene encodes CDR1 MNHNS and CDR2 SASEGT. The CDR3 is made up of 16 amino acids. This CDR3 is CASTPLEGFLYNEQFF. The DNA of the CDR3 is TGTGCCAGCACTCCCTTAGAAGGATTCCTATACAATGAGCAGTTCTTC.

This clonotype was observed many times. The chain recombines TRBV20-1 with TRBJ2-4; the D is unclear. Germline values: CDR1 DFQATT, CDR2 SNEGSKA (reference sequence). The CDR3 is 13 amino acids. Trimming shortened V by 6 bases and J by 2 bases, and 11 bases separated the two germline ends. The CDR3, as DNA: TGCAGTGCCAATGCCCCTACCAAAAACATTCAGTACTTC. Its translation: CSANAPTKNIQYF.

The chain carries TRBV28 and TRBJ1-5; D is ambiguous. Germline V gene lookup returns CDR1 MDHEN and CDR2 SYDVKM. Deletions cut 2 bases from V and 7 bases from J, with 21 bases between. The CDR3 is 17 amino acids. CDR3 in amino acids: CASSLNTGARAGQPQHF. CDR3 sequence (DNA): TGTGCCAGCAGTTTAAACACGGGCGCTCGAGCTGGACAGCCCCAGCATTTT.

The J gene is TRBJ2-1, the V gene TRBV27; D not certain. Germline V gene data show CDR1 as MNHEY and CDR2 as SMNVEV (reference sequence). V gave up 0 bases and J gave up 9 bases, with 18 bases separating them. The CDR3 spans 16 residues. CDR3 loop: CASSLSKARGSGEQFF. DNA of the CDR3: TGTGCCAGCAGTTTATCGAAGGCCCGCGGATCGGGTGAGCAGTTCTTC.

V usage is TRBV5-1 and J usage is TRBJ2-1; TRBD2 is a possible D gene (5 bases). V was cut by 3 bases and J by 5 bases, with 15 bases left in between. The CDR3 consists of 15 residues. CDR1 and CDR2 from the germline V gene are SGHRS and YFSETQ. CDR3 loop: CASSSLAEENNEQFF. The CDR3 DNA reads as TGCGCCAGCAGCTCCCTAGCTGAGGAGAACAATGAGCAGTTCTTC.

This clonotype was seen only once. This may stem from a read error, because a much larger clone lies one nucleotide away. DNA of the CDR3: TGTGCCATCGGCTTAGGGGGGCAAGAGACCGAGTACTTC. Its translation: CAIGLGGQETEYF. The rearrangement joins TRBV10-3 to TRBJ2-5; TRBD1 or TRBD2 may be the D gene (6 bases each). Germline lookup yields CDR1 ENHRY and CDR2 SYGVKD. The CDR3 runs to 13 residues.

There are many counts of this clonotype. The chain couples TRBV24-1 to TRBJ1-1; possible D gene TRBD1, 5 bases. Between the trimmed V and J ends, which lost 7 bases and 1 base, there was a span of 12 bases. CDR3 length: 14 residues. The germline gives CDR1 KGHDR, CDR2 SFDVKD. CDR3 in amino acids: CATRDRDPNTEAFF. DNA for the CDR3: TGTGCCACCAGGGATAGGGACCCGAACACTGAAGCTTTCTTT.

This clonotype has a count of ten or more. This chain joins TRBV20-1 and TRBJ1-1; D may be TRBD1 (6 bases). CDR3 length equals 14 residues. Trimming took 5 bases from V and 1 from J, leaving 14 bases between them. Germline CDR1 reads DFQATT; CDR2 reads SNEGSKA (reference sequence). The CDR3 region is CSASPGGGNTEAFF. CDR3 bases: TGCAGTGCTTCTCCAGGAGGGGGGAACACTGAAGCTTTCTTT.

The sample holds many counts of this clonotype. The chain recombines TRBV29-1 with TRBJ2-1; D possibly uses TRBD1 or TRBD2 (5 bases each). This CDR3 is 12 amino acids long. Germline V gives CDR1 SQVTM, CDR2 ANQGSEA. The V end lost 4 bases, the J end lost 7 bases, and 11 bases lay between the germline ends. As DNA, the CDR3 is TGCAGCGTTGCCGAGGGACGGAATGAGCAGTTCTTC. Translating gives CSVAEGRNEQFF.

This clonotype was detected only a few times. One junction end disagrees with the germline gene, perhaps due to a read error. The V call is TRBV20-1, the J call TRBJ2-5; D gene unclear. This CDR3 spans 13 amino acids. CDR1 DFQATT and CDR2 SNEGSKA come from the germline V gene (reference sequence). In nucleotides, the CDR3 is TGCAGTGCGAGAGGCCAGGCAGAAGAGACCCAGTACTTC. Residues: CSARGQAEETQYF.

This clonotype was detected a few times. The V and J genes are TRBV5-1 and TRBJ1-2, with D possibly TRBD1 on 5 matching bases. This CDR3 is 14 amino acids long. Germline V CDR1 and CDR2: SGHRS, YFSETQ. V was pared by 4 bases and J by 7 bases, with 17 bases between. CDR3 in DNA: TGCGCCAGCAGCATCGGGACGGAGAGGAGTGGCTACACCTTC. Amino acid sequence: CASSIGTERSGYTF.

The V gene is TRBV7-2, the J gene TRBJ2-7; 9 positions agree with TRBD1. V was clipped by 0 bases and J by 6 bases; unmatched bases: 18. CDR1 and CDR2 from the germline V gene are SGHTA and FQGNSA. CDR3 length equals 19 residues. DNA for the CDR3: TGTGCCAGCAGCTTAGCTCGAGCATTTCGGCCCGGGACAGGGCTCGAGCAGTACTTC. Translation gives CASSLARAFRPGTGLEQYF.

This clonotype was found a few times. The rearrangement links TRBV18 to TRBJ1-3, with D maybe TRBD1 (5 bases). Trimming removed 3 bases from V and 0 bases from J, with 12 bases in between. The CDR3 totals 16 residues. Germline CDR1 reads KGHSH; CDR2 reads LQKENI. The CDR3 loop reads CASSPDSFASGNTIYF. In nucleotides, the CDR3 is TGTGCCAGCTCACCTGACAGCTTCGCCTCTGGAAACACCATATATTTT.

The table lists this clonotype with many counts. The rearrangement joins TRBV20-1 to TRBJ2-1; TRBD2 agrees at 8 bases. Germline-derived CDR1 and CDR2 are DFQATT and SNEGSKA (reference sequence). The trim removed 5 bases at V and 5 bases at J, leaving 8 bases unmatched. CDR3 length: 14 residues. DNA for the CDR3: TGCAGTGCTCCCCCGGGGGGGCGCGACAATGAGCAGTTCTTC. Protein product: CSAPPGGRDNEQFF.

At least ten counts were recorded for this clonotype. DNA of the CDR3: TGTGCCAGCAGCCCCTCGACAGGGATCTATGGCTACACCTTC. Protein product: CASSPSTGIYGYTF. This rearrangement joins TRBV7-2 to TRBJ1-2; 7 bases map to TRBD1. The CDR3 extends over 14 amino acids. Trimming removed 5 bases from V and 4 bases from J; junction bases left unmatched: 7. In germline, CDR1 is SGHTA, CDR2 FQGNSA. The entire variable domain, with the rest obtained from reference TRBV7-2 and TRBJ1-2, is as follows: GAGVSQSPSNKVTEKGKDVELRCDPISGHTALYWYRQSLGQGLEFLIYFQGNSAPDKSGLPSDRFSAERTGGSVSTLTIQRTQQEDSAVYLCASSPSTGIYGYTFGSGTRLTVV.

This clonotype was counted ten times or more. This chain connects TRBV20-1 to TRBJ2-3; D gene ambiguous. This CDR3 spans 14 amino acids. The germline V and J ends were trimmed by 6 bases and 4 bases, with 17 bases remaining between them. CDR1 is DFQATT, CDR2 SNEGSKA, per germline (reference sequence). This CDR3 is CSATVVGTPDTQYF. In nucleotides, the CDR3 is TGCAGTGCAACGGTCGTGGGAACCCCAGATACGCAGTATTTT.